This T cell receptor beta chain was captured by sequencing in a study of T cells in Graves' hyperthyroidism and ophthalmopathy. The CDR3 sequence is 16 residues long. V was pared by 4 bases and J by 2 bases, with 3 bases of the junction left unmatched. From germline, CDR1 is SGHRS and CDR2 YFSETQ. The investigators amplified TCR beta CDR3 regions from RNA transcripts. The HTBI primer set served for first-round RT-PCR of the TCR CDR3. A single record per CDR3 protein comes from TCRdb applying MiXCR to the multiplex PCR reads. The sample lists over 300,000 distinct CDR3 sequences, approximately 14% occurring once.

This clonotype was obtained from an older woman with Graves' hyperthyroidism. The chain links TRBV5-1 to TRBJ2-1, with 13 bases identical to TRBD2. Sequenced material: blood. The CDR3 DNA reads as TGCGCCAGCAGCACCGGACTAGCGGGAGCCTACAATGAGCAGTTCTTC. Its translation is CASSTGLAGAYNEQFF.